This TCR beta chain was recovered during a study of chemoradiotherapy in HPV16-positive cancers. Broader study findings: Candidate HPV-specific clones and E7-related TCR motifs grew in tumor during treatment. Functional assays defining HPV-specific T cells used only two HPV16-positive patients.

This table comes from immunoSEQ multiplex PCR, and its TCRdb copy is limited to in-frame clones, with some not included. The data contain about 21,000 clones, over 75% of them seen just once; the ten biggest clones take up around 2%. The CDR3 has 16 residues. CDR1 is SGHNT, CDR2 YYREEE, per germline (reference sequence). V lost 4 bases and J lost 1; bases outside the gene matches: 6. In regard to this clone: Its specificity is unknown.

Samples were taken several times over chemoradiotherapy. The sample was blood, taken from a patient who underwent chemoradiotherapy. The rearrangement joins TRBV5-4 to TRBJ2-2; 8 bases fit TRBD2. This receptor was taken from a human donor with HPV-associated anogenital cancer. CDR3 nucleotides: TGTGCCAGCAGCCCTCGGGGGGGAGAGAACACCGGGGAGCTGTTTTTT. Residues: CASSPRGGENTGELFF.